The rows below give T cell receptor beta chains drawn from one sample of a study of early T cells in non-severe SARS-CoV-2 infection. Each CDR3 protein gets one entry after TCRdb re-called the 5' RACE reads with MiXCR. The data show 22,000 or so distinct CDR3 sequences, approximately 4.5% seen once. Sequencing was performed on whole blood. These receptors were obtained from an adult who was a healthcare worker with PCR-confirmed SARS-CoV-2 infection or an uninfected control (not recorded which). Each CDR3 is given with its conserved first and last residue. A D gene is named only where the DNA matches it firmly. Clone size is not always given. Where it is, it says once, few, many or a class for expanded clones.

TRBJ1-2 TRBV20-1 many TRBD1 CSAVPGQVRGYGYTF TGCAGTGCTGTCCCGGGACAGGTTAGAGGCTATGGCTACACCTTC
TRBJ2-1 TRBV19 - TRBD2 CASEDELAGDNEQFF TGTGCCAGTGAAGATGAACTAGCGGGAGACAATGAGCAGTTCTTC
TRBJ2-7 TRBV29-1 - TRBD1 CSVEDVGQGSFYEQYF TGCAGCGTTGAAGACGTCGGACAGGGAAGTTTTTACGAGCAGTACTTC
TRBJ1-2 TRBV13 many - CASSLDRVGYTF TGTGCCAGCAGCTTAGACAGGGTTGGCTACACCTTC
TRBJ2-2 TRBV28 many - CASSFGVITGELFF TGTGCCAGCAGTTTCGGGGTAATCACCGGGGAGCTGTTTTTT
TRBJ2-2 TRBV30 - - CAWSATNTGELFF TGTGCCTGGAGTGCCACTAACACCGGGGAGCTGTTTTTT
TRBJ2-3 TRBV7-2 - - CASSERRPSTDTQYF TGTGCCAGCAGCGAGCGGCGTCCCAGCACAGATACGCAGTATTTT
TRBJ1-1 TRBV27 many TRBD1 CASSRDRPNTEAFF TGTGCCAGCAGTCGGGACAGACCGAACACTGAAGCTTTCTTT
TRBJ2-3 TRBV29-1 many - CSVEEVAGDTQYF TGCAGCGTTGAGGAGGTTGCGGGAGATACGCAGTATTTT
TRBJ2-3 TRBV29-1 - - CSAESGQKQYF TGCAGCGCCGAATCGGGACAAAAGCAGTATTTT
TRBJ2-7 TRBV3-1 many - CASSQGGHTYEQYF TGTGCCAGCAGCCAAGGTGGGCATACCTACGAGCAGTACTTC
TRBJ2-3 TRBV7-9 few TRBD1 CASSAGQAGDTQYF TGTGCCAGCAGCGCAGGACAGGCTGGGGATACGCAGTATTTT
TRBJ2-5 TRBV29-1 many TRBD2 CSVDLLAGGPGYF TGCAGCGTTGACTTACTAGCGGGAGGGCCTGGGTACTTC
TRBJ2-1 TRBV20-1 many TRBD2 CSASRLAGDNEQFF TGCAGTGCTAGTAGGCTAGCGGGGGACAATGAGCAGTTCTTC
TRBJ2-3 TRBV20-1 many TRBD1 CSAWYDRERTQYF TGCAGTGCTTGGTACGACAGGGAAAGGACGCAGTATTTT
TRBJ2-1 TRBV7-9 few - CASSLAFGGGDNEQFF TGTGCCAGCAGCTTAGCGTTTGGGGGAGGTGACAATGAGCAGTTCTTC
TRBJ2-1 TRBV28 - - CASSFDSYNEQFF TGTGCCAGCAGTTTTGACTCCTACAATGAGCAGTTCTTC
TRBJ1-2 TRBV28 many TRBD1 CASSLGQGTNGYTF TGTGCCAGCAGTCTGGGACAGGGGACGAATGGCTACACCTTC
TRBJ2-7 TRBV18 many - CASSPSSTSYEQYF TGTGCCAGCTCACCATCTAGTACCTCCTACGAGCAGTACTTC
TRBJ1-5 TRBV24-1 many - CATGQQGNQPQHF TGTGCCACTGGACAGCAAGGCAATCAGCCCCAGCATTTT
TRBJ1-2 TRBV30 - - CAWEHYGYTF TGTGCCTGGGAACACTATGGCTACACCTTC
TRBJ1-5 TRBV19 - - CATQVGLLAFQPQHF TGTGCCACTCAAGTCGGCCTTCTGGCCTTTCAGCCCCAGCATTTT
TRBJ1-5 TRBV4-2 many TRBD1 CASSHGQGAFRSNQPQHF TGTGCCAGCAGCCATGGACAGGGGGCTTTTCGGAGCAATCAGCCCCAGCATTTT
TRBJ2-2 TRBV7-6 - - CASSLVLGQANTGELFF TGTGCCAGCAGCTTAGTCCTGGGACAAGCGAACACCGGGGAGCTGTTTTTT
TRBJ2-2 TRBV2 many TRBD1 CASSYRGAGELFF TGTGCCAGCAGTTACAGGGGTGCCGGGGAGCTGTTTTTT
TRBJ2-1 TRBV20-1 many - CSAKSMGSSYNEQFF TGCAGTGCTAAGTCGATGGGGAGCTCCTACAATGAGCAGTTCTTC
TRBJ2-1 TRBV4-2 - - CASSQDYAAGNEQFF TGTGCCAGCAGCCAAGATTACGCTGCAGGGAATGAGCAGTTCTTC
TRBJ2-1 TRBV7-3 few TRBD2 CASSQWTSDYNEQFF TGTGCCAGCAGCCAGTGGACTAGCGACTACAATGAGCAGTTCTTC
TRBJ1-2 TRBV30 many TRBD1 CAYKSRQGDGYTF TGTGCCTACAAATCCAGGCAGGGGGATGGCTACACCTTC
TRBJ1-6 TRBV6-5 many - CASGSPLHF TGTGCCAGCGGGTCACCCCTCCACTTT
TRBJ2-3 TRBV29-1 many - CSVDGLSSTDTQYF TGCAGCGTTGATGGGCTCTCTAGCACAGATACGCAGTATTTT
TRBJ2-2 TRBV20-1 many TRBD2 CSARGLAGGYHGELFF TGCAGTGCTAGGGGACTAGCGGGAGGGTATCACGGGGAGCTGTTTTTT
TRBJ2-7 TRBV5-4 few TRBD1 CASSRGQTYEQYF TGTGCCAGCAGCAGGGGACAGACCTACGAGCAGTACTTC
TRBJ2-4 TRBV20-1 many - CSARGGDDKNIQYF TGCAGTGCTAGAGGAGGAGACGACAAAAACATTCAGTACTTC
TRBJ2-3 TRBV11-2 few TRBD2 CASSPRVAGFTDTQYF TGTGCCAGCAGCCCCCGGGTAGCGGGGTTCACAGATACGCAGTATTTT
TRBJ2-7 TRBV4-3 few TRBD1 CASSQDRAVAYEQYF TGCGCCAGCAGCCAGGACAGGGCAGTCGCCTACGAGCAGTACTTC
TRBJ1-1 TRBV10-3 many TRBD1 CAISESNPRQGLTEAFF TGTGCCATCAGTGAGTCGAATCCCCGACAGGGACTAACTGAAGCTTTCTTT
TRBJ2-2 TRBV3-1 - - CASSHFGAGELFF TGTGCCAGCAGCCATTTCGGTGCCGGGGAGCTGTTTTTT
TRBJ1-5 TRBV9 many - CASSVGAEDQPQHF TGTGCCAGCAGCGTAGGGGCAGAAGATCAGCCCCAGCATTTT
TRBJ2-5 TRBV11-3 many - CASSQGLQRTQYF TGTGCCAGCAGTCAAGGACTACAAAGGACCCAGTACTTC
TRBJ2-3 TRBV7-2 many - CASSLYRVRDTQYF TGTGCCAGCAGCTTATATCGCGTCCGGGATACGCAGTATTTT
TRBJ2-3 TRBV7-8 many - CASSLGSRGTDTQYF TGTGCCAGCAGCCTAGGGTCAAGGGGTACAGATACGCAGTATTTT
TRBJ1-2 TRBV27 many - CASSSHPGRNYGYTF TGTGCCAGCAGTTCACACCCTGGACGAAACTATGGCTACACCTTC
TRBJ2-5 TRBV15 many - CATSRDRAGRSYF TGTGCCACCAGCAGAGATCGGGCGGGACGTTCGTACTTC
TRBJ2-2 TRBV5-4 few - CASSLAGTPRGELFF TGTGCCAGCAGCTTGGCCGGGACTCCTCGTGGGGAGCTGTTTTTT
TRBJ2-7 TRBV7-6 - TRBD2 CASSPGGGRRYEQYF TGTGCCAGCAGTCCTGGGGGCGGGAGGAGATACGAGCAGTACTTC
TRBJ2-2 TRBV5-4 many TRBD2 CASSPGLATNTGELFF TGTGCCAGCAGCCCGGGACTAGCTACGAACACCGGGGAGCTGTTTTTT
TRBJ2-1 TRBV7-2 - TRBD2 CASSLLAGRSYNEQFF TGTGCCAGCAGCTTGTTAGCGGGCCGATCCTACAATGAGCAGTTCTTC
TRBJ2-1 TRBV15 many - CATSRESEQFF TGTGCCACCAGCAGAGAAAGTGAGCAGTTCTTC
TRBJ2-7 TRBV9 - - CASSVGRDSSSEQYF TGTGCCAGCAGCGTAGGCAGGGATTCCTCCAGCGAGCAGTACTTC
TRBJ2-7 TRBV7-9 - - CASSSPRSRNYEQYF TGTGCCAGCAGCTCCCCCCGTAGCCGTAACTACGAGCAGTACTTC